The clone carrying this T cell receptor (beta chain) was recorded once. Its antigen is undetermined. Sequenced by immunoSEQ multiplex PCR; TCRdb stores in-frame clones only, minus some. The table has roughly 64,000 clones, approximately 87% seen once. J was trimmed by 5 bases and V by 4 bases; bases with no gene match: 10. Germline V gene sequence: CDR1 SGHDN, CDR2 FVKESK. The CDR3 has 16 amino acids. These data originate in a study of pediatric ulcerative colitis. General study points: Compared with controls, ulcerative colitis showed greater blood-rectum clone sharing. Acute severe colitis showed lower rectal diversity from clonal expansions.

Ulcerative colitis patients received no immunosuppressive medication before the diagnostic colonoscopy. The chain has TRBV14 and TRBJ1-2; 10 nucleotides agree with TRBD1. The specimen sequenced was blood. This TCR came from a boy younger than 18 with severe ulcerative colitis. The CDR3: CASSPRDRGPGYGYTF. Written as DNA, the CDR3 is TGTGCCAGCAGCCCCCGGGACAGGGGTCCCGGATATGGCTACACCTTC.